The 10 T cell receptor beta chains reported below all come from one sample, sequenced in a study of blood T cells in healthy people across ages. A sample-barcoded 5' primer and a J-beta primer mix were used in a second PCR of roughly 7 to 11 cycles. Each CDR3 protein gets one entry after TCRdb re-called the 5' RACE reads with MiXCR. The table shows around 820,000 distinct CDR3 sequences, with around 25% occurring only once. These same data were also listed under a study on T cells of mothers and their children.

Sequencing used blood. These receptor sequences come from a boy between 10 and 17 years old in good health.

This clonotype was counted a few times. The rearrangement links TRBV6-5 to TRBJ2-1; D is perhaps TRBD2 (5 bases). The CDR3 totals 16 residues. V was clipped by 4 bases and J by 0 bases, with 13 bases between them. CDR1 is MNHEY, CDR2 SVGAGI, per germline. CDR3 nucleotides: TGTGCCAGCAGTTTACTAGAGGGAAGCTCCTACAATGAGCAGTTCTTC. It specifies CASSLLEGSSYNEQFF.

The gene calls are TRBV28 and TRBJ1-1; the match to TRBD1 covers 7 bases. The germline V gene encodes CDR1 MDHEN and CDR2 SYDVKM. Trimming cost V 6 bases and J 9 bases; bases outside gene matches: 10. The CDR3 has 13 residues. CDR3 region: CASSPGTEEKAFF. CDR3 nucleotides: TGTGCCAGCAGCCCTGGGACAGAGGAGAAAGCTTTCTTT.

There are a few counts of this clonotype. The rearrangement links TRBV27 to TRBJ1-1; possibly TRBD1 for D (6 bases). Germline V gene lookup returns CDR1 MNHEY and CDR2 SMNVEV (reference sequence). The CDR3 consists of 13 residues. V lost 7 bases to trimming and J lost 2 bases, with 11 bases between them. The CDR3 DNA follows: TGTGCCAGCAAAAACAGGGCCAACACTGAAGCTTTCTTT. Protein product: CASKNRANTEAFF.

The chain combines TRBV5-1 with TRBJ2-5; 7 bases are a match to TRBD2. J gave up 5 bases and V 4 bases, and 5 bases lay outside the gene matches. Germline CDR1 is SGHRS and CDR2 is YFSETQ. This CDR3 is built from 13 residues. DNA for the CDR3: TGCGCCAGCAGCCCTGGGACTACCGAGACCCAGTACTTC. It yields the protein CASSPGTTETQYF.

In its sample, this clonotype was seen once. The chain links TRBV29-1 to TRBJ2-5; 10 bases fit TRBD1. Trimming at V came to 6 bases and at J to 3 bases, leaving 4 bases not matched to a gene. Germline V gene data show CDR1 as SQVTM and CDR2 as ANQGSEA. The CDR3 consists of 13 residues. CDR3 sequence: CSVYGQGEETQYF. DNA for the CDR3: TGCAGCGTATACGGACAGGGGGAAGAGACCCAGTACTTC. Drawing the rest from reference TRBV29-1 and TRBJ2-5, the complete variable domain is SAVISQKPSRDICQRGTSLTIQCQVDSQVTMMFWYRQQPGQSLTLIATANQGSEATYESGFVIDKFPISRPNLTFSTLTVSNMSPEDSSIYLCSVYGQGEETQYFGPGTRLLVL.

CDR3 residues: CASSQVQGFAGELFF. The CDR3, as DNA: TGCGCCAGCAGCCAAGTGCAGGGCTTCGCCGGGGAGCTGTTTTTT. The V gene is TRBV4-1, the J gene TRBJ2-2; TRBD1 is a possible D gene (5 bases). Germline V gene sequence: CDR1 MGHRA, CDR2 YSYEKL. Trimming removed 1 base at V and 6 bases at J, with 12 bases between. The CDR3 length is 15 residues.

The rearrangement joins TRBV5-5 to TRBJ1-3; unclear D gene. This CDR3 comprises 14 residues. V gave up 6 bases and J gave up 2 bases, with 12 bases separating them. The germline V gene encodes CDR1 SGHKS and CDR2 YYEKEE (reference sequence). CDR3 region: CASTSSAAGNTIYF. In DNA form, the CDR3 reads TGTGCCAGCACCTCCTCAGCAGCTGGAAACACCATATATTTT.

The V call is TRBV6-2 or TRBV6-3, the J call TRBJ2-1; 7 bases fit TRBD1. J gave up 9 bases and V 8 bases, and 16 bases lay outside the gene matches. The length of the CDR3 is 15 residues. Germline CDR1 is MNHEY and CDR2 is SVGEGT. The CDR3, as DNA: TGTGCCAGCTCCTTCAATCAGGGGGATAGCAGTGAGCAGTTCTTC. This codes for CASSFNQGDSSEQFF.

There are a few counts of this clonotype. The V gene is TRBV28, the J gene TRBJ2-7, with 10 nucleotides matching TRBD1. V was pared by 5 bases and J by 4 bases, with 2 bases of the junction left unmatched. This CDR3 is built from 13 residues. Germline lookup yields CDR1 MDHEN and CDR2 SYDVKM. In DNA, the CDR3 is TGTGCCAGCAGTGGGACAGGGGATTACGAGCAGTACTTC. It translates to CASSGTGDYEQYF.

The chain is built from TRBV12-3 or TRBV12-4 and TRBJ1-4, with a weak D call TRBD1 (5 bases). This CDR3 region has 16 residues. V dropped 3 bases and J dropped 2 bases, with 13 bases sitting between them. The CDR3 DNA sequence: TGTGCCAGCAGTTTCGAAGGGACCCGGACTAATGAAAAACTGTTTTTT. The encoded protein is CASSFEGTRTNEKLFF.